The rows below give T cell receptor beta chains drawn from one sample of a study of blood T cell repertoires in COVID-19. Libraries were prepared by immunoSEQ multiplex PCR; TCRdb keeps only in-frame clonotypes and omits some of them. Among 350,000 to 450,000 clones listed, around 89% were seen once. The sequenced material came from PBMCs or T cells enriched from blood (not recorded which). All receptors come from a man in his thirties or forties who had recovered from COVID-19. Each CDR3 is given with its conserved first and last residue. D genes are given only for firm matches. Clone size is shown for a subset of rows, as once, few, many or a class of expanded clone.

CDR3 protein: CASSFPSSSYEQYF; CDR3 DNA: TGTGCCAGCAGCTTCCCAAGTAGCTCCTACGAGCAGTACTTC; J gene: TRBJ2-7; clone size: .; D gene: .; V gene: TRBV5-6
CDR3 protein: CASTQNGGSDQPQHF; CDR3 DNA: TGTGCCAGCACCCAAAATGGGGGGTCGGATCAGCCCCAGCATTTT; J gene: TRBJ1-5; clone size: .; D gene: .; V gene: TRBV2
CDR3 protein: CASSFLENTEAFF; CDR3 DNA: TGTGCCAGCAGTTTCTTAGAGAACACTGAAGCTTTCTTT; J gene: TRBJ1-1; clone size: once; D gene: .; V gene: TRBV28
CDR3 protein: CATSRKGQGNQPQHF; CDR3 DNA: TGTGCCACCAGCAGAAAGGGACAGGGGAATCAGCCCCAGCATTTT; J gene: TRBJ1-5; clone size: once; D gene: TRBD1; V gene: TRBV15
CDR3 protein: CASRRDNEQFF; CDR3 DNA: TGCGCCAGCAGGAGGGACAATGAGCAGTTCTTC; J gene: TRBJ2-1; clone size: few; D gene: .; V gene: TRBV4-1
CDR3 protein: CASSPGQGKADTQYF; CDR3 DNA: TGCGCCAGCAGCCCGGGACAGGGGAAAGCAGATACGCAGTATTTT; J gene: TRBJ2-3; clone size: once; D gene: TRBD1; V gene: TRBV4-1
CDR3 protein: CASSWDDRDDEQFF; CDR3 DNA: TGTGCCAGCAGTTGGGACGACAGGGACGATGAGCAGTTCTTC; J gene: TRBJ2-1; clone size: .; D gene: TRBD1; V gene: TRBV28
CDR3 protein: CASNSAGRVSAYEQYF; CDR3 DNA: TGTGCCAGCAACAGTGCCGGCAGGGTTTCCGCCTACGAGCAGTACTTC; J gene: TRBJ2-7; clone size: .; D gene: .; V gene: TRBV27
CDR3 protein: CASSYSGRANYGYTF; CDR3 DNA: TGTGCCAGCAGTTACTCGGGGAGGGCTAACTATGGCTACACCTTC; J gene: TRBJ1-2; clone size: .; D gene: .; V gene: TRBV6-5
CDR3 protein: CASTLGGGEGYTF; CDR3 DNA: TGTGCCAGTACCCTAGGAGGAGGAGAGGGCTACACCTTC; J gene: TRBJ1-2; clone size: .; D gene: .; V gene: TRBV19
CDR3 protein: CATSDRRGTDTQYF; CDR3 DNA: TGTGCCACCAGTGATCGTCGCGGCACAGATACGCAGTATTTT; J gene: TRBJ2-3; clone size: .; D gene: .; V gene: TRBV24-1
CDR3 protein: CASSLGVQSAYEQYF; CDR3 DNA: TGCGCCAGCAGCTTGGGAGTACAGTCAGCCTACGAGCAGTACTTC; J gene: TRBJ2-7; clone size: .; D gene: .; V gene: TRBV5-1
CDR3 protein: CASSEWSDQPQHF; CDR3 DNA: TGTGCCAGCAGCGAATGGAGCGATCAGCCCCAGCATTTT; J gene: TRBJ1-5; clone size: .; D gene: .; V gene: TRBV7-9
CDR3 protein: CASSISGRAYLGNIQYF; CDR3 DNA: TGTGCCAGCAGTATTAGCGGGAGGGCCTATTTGGGAAACATTCAGTACTTC; J gene: TRBJ2-4; clone size: .; D gene: TRBD2; V gene: TRBV27
CDR3 protein: CASSPITGGNGELFF; CDR3 DNA: TGCGCCAGCAGCCCAATCACAGGGGGCAACGGGGAGCTGTTTTTT; J gene: TRBJ2-2; clone size: once; D gene: TRBD1; V gene: TRBV4-1
CDR3 protein: CASSIRTSGMETQYF; CDR3 DNA: TGTGCCAGTAGTATCAGGACTAGCGGGATGGAGACCCAGTACTTC; J gene: TRBJ2-5; clone size: once; D gene: TRBD2; V gene: TRBV19
CDR3 protein: CASSNRLAGTQYF; CDR3 DNA: TGTGCCAGTAGTAATCGGCTAGCGGGGACCCAGTACTTC; J gene: TRBJ2-5; clone size: .; D gene: TRBD2; V gene: TRBV19
CDR3 protein: CASSEVLTNTGELFF; CDR3 DNA: TGTGCCAGCAGCGAAGTACTCACGAACACCGGGGAGCTGTTTTTT; J gene: TRBJ2-2; clone size: .; D gene: .; V gene: TRBV3-1/TRBV3-2
CDR3 protein: CASSLGLAGDTQYF; CDR3 DNA: TGTGCCAGCAGTTTAGGGTTAGCGGGAGATACGCAGTATTTT; J gene: TRBJ2-3; clone size: .; D gene: TRBD2; V gene: TRBV27
CDR3 protein: CASSELGDTEAFF; CDR3 DNA: TGTGCCAGCAGTGAGTTAGGAGACACTGAAGCTTTCTTT; J gene: TRBJ1-1; clone size: .; D gene: .; V gene: TRBV2
CDR3 protein: CASSPGQFNQPQHF; CDR3 DNA: TGTGCCAGTAGTCCAGGACAGTTTAATCAGCCCCAGCATTTT; J gene: TRBJ1-5; clone size: .; D gene: .; V gene: TRBV19
CDR3 protein: CASILDGNEQFF; CDR3 DNA: TGTGCCAGCATCCTTGACGGGAATGAGCAGTTCTTC; J gene: TRBJ2-1; clone size: .; D gene: .; V gene: TRBV7-9
CDR3 protein: CASRSEGLVGYTF; CDR3 DNA: TGTGCCAGCAGGTCCGAGGGCTTAGTTGGCTACACCTTC; J gene: TRBJ1-2; clone size: .; D gene: .; V gene: TRBV7-9
CDR3 protein: CASSYSDRNNSPLHF; CDR3 DNA: TGTGCCAGCAGTTACTCGGACAGGAATAATTCACCCCTCCACTTT; J gene: TRBJ1-6; clone size: .; D gene: TRBD1; V gene: TRBV27
CDR3 protein: CASSIGGDGYTF; CDR3 DNA: TGTGCCAGTAGTATCGGAGGAGATGGCTACACCTTC; J gene: TRBJ1-2; clone size: .; D gene: .; V gene: TRBV19
CDR3 protein: CASSRGQGSFHEQYF; CDR3 DNA: TGTGCCAGCAGTAGGGGACAGGGATCGTTCCACGAGCAGTACTTC; J gene: TRBJ2-7; clone size: .; D gene: TRBD1; V gene: TRBV2
CDR3 protein: CASSLRTTIMNTEAFF; CDR3 DNA: TGTGCCAGCAGTTTAAGGACAACAATCATGAACACTGAAGCTTTCTTT; J gene: TRBJ1-1; clone size: .; D gene: .; V gene: TRBV27
CDR3 protein: CASSEALWTVRPQHF; CDR3 DNA: TGTGCCAGCAGTGAAGCGCTTTGGACAGTCAGGCCCCAGCATTTT; J gene: TRBJ1-5; clone size: .; D gene: .; V gene: TRBV2
CDR3 protein: CATSDLQTGEDTQYF; CDR3 DNA: TGTGCCACCAGTGACCTACAGACAGGGGAAGATACGCAGTATTTT; J gene: TRBJ2-3; clone size: few; D gene: TRBD1; V gene: TRBV24-1
CDR3 protein: CASSEALQMDGYTF; CDR3 DNA: TGTGCCAGCAGTGAAGCGCTTCAGATGGATGGCTACACCTTC; J gene: TRBJ1-2; clone size: few; D gene: .; V gene: TRBV6-1
CDR3 protein: CASSQTNQETQYF; CDR3 DNA: TGTGCCAGCAGCCAAACAAACCAAGAGACCCAGTACTTC; J gene: TRBJ2-5; clone size: few; D gene: .; V gene: TRBV3-1/TRBV3-2
CDR3 protein: CASSRGGERSEKLFF; CDR3 DNA: TGTGCCAGCAGCCGCGGGGGGGAACGGAGTGAAAAACTGTTTTTT; J gene: TRBJ1-4; clone size: .; D gene: .; V gene: TRBV7-9
CDR3 protein: CASSLQMNTEAFF; CDR3 DNA: TGTGCCAGCAGCCTACAGATGAACACTGAAGCTTTCTTT; J gene: TRBJ1-1; clone size: .; D gene: .; V gene: TRBV3-1/TRBV3-2
CDR3 protein: CASSPRSPGGNSPLHF; CDR3 DNA: TGTGCCAGCTCACCGCGCTCTCCAGGCGGGAATTCACCCCTCCACTTT; J gene: TRBJ1-6; clone size: .; D gene: .; V gene: TRBV18
CDR3 protein: CASSLDSVNEQFF; CDR3 DNA: TGTGCCAGCAGCTTAGACTCTGTCAATGAGCAGTTCTTC; J gene: TRBJ2-1; clone size: .; D gene: .; V gene: TRBV7-9
CDR3 protein: CASSPSGVGTEAFF; CDR3 DNA: TGTGCCAGCTCACCCTCCGGGGTTGGCACTGAAGCTTTCTTT; J gene: TRBJ1-1; clone size: .; D gene: .; V gene: TRBV18
CDR3 protein: CASSLVSWGGKNIQYF; CDR3 DNA: TGTGCCAGCAGCTTGGTTAGTTGGGGAGGCAAAAACATTCAGTACTTC; J gene: TRBJ2-4; clone size: .; D gene: .; V gene: TRBV5-8
CDR3 protein: CASSQDGGTTEDTIYF; CDR3 DNA: TGTGCCAGCAGCCAAGATGGGGGGACTACGGAAGATACCATATATTTT; J gene: TRBJ1-3; clone size: .; D gene: .; V gene: TRBV3-1/TRBV3-2
CDR3 protein: CAWSEIAGGPDTQYF; CDR3 DNA: TGTGCCTGGAGTGAGATAGCGGGAGGCCCAGATACGCAGTATTTT; J gene: TRBJ2-3; clone size: .; D gene: TRBD2; V gene: TRBV30
CDR3 protein: CAISESLGAGAYEQYF; CDR3 DNA: TGTGCCATCAGTGAGTCCCTCGGAGCGGGAGCGTACGAGCAGTACTTC; J gene: TRBJ2-7; clone size: .; D gene: TRBD2; V gene: TRBV10-3
CDR3 protein: CASSYAEWAEKLFF; CDR3 DNA: TGTGCCAGCAGTTACGCAGAATGGGCTGAAAAACTGTTTTTT; J gene: TRBJ1-4; clone size: .; D gene: .; V gene: TRBV6-5
CDR3 protein: CASSQEANTEAFF; CDR3 DNA: TGTGCCAGCAGCCAAGAGGCCAACACTGAAGCTTTCTTT; J gene: TRBJ1-1; clone size: once; D gene: .; V gene: TRBV3-1/TRBV3-2
CDR3 protein: CASSRQAPSSGNTIYF; CDR3 DNA: TGTGCCAGCAGCCGACAGGCGCCGAGCTCTGGAAACACCATATATTTT; J gene: TRBJ1-3; clone size: .; D gene: .; V gene: TRBV27
CDR3 protein: CASSLKAGTAGNTIYF; CDR3 DNA: TGTGCCAGCAGCTTAAAGGCGGGGACGGCTGGAAACACCATATATTTT; J gene: TRBJ1-3; clone size: .; D gene: .; V gene: TRBV7-9
CDR3 protein: CASSLGDRPNSPLHF; CDR3 DNA: TGTGCCAGCAGTTTAGGGGACAGGCCTAATTCACCCCTCCACTTT; J gene: TRBJ1-6; clone size: .; D gene: TRBD1; V gene: TRBV28